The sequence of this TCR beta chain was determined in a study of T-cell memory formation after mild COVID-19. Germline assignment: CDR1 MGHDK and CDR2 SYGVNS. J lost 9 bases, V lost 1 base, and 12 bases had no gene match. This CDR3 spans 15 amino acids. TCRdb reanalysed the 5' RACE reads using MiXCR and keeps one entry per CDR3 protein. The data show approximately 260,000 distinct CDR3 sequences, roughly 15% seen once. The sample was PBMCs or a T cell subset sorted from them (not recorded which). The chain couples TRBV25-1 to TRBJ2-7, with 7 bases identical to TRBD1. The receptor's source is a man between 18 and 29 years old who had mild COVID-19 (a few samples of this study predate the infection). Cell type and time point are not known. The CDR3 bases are TGTGCCAGCAGTGAATCTTACCCCGAGGGGGCGGGGCAGTACTTC. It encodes CASSESYPEGAGQYF.